The T cell receptor (beta chain) under discussion was sequenced for a study of shared clonotypes between healthy human individuals. Study conclusions and caveats: Measured sharing among donors was expected to vary with sequencing depth.

Notes on this clone: Its cognate antigen is unknown.

Unsorted samples drew genomic DNA from approximately 87 million PBMCs. CDR3 size: 15 residues. Germline V lookup: CDR1 MGHDK, CDR2 SYGVNS. V gave up 2 bases and J gave up 0 bases, with 10 bases separating them. Data came from immunoSEQ multiplex PCR; TCRdb stores just in-frame clones and leaves some out. Of some 470,000 clones in the sample, 60% to 85% were seen once. This TCR was recovered from a woman in her thirties or forties in good health. Some clones in this sample may be carry-over from other donors' samples. The V gene is TRBV25-1, the J gene TRBJ2-5; no definite D call. Input material: PBMCs. CDR3 DNA: TGTGCCAGCAGTGAACCGGGCCTGTACCAAGAGACCCAGTACTTC. Translated: CASSEPGLYQETQYF.